One sample yielded the 9 T cell receptor beta chains listed below, sequenced in a study of T cell responses to AZD1222 COVID-19 vaccine. Using immunoSEQ multiplex PCR, the repertoire was profiled, and TCRdb retains in-frame clones only, with some absent. The sample contains about 140,000 clones, 80% to 95% of which appear only once. Sample: peripheral blood, taken 28 days after the second AZD1222 dose. The source of these receptors is an adult who received the AZD1222 COVID-19 vaccine.

The chain joins TRBV28 to TRBJ2-1; tentatively, D is TRBD1 or TRBD2 (5 bases each). The germline V gene encodes CDR1 MDHEN and CDR2 SYDVKM. There are 16 residues in the CDR3. V lost 1 base, J lost 2 bases, and 12 bases lay in between. Written as DNA, the CDR3 is TGTGCCAGCAGTTTATTTGGGACCCCCACCTACAATGAGCAGTTCTTC. This encodes CASSLFGTPTYNEQFF.

J is TRBJ2-1 and V is TRBV7-2; a weak D match, TRBD2 (5 bases). Germline V gene sequence: CDR1 SGHTA, CDR2 FQGNSA. The length of the CDR3 is 15 residues. V lost 5 bases and J lost 12, with 23 bases in between. CDR3 DNA: TGTGCCAGCAGCCAAGCTTATGGCTCTAGCCCATCGCAGTTCTTC. Amino acids: CASSQAYGSSPSQFF.

V and J are TRBV7-9 and TRBJ2-7; no firm D call. Germline-derived CDR1 and CDR2 are SEHNR and FQNEAQ (reference sequence). V gave up 5 bases and J gave up 3 bases, with 5 bases separating them. This CDR3 spans 11 amino acids. CDR3 sequence: CASSRFYEQYF. The CDR3 nucleotides are TGTGCCAGCAGCCGTTTCTACGAGCAGTACTTC.

The CDR3 nucleotides are TGTGCCAGCAGGTGGCGGGGAAGTAATTCACCCCTCCACTTT. Residues: CASRWRGSNSPLHF. The chain employs TRBV28 and TRBJ1-6; no firm D call. Between the trimmed V and J ends, which lost 6 bases and 6 bases, there was a span of 12 bases. The CDR3 has 14 amino acids. Germline V gene sequence: CDR1 MDHEN, CDR2 SYDVKM.

This clone occurred once. The chain links TRBV19 to TRBJ1-1; D is undetermined. Trimming left V 3 bases short and J 5 bases short, with 7 bases between. This CDR3 contains 12 residues. Germline loops: CDR1 LNHDA, CDR2 SQIVND (reference sequence). The CDR3 here is CASSMGSTEAFF. CDR3 DNA: TGTGCCAGTAGTATGGGAAGTACTGAAGCTTTCTTT. Using reference TRBV19 and TRBJ1-1 for the parts outside the CDR3, the full variable domain is DGGITQSPKYLFRKEGQNVTLSCEQNLNHDAMYWYRQDPGQGLRLIYYSQIVNDFQKGDIAEGYSVSREKKESFPLTVTSAQKNPTAFYLCASSMGSTEAFFGQGTRLTVV.

This sequence joins TRBV21-1 and TRBJ1-1; whether TRBD1, the table's D call, matches the DNA was not checked. TRBV21-1 is designated a pseudogene. The length of the CDR3 is 19 residues. CDR3 DNA: TGTGCCAGCAGCAAAAAATGGGGACAGGGGGTGATTTCGAACACTGAAGCTTTCTTT. Protein sequence: CASSKKWGQGVISNTEAFF.

J is TRBJ2-1 and V is TRBV15; possibly TRBD2 for D (7 bases). The CDR3 runs to 14 residues. V lost 3 bases, J lost 10 bases, and 16 bases lay in between. The germline V gene encodes CDR1 LNHNV and CDR2 YYDKDF (reference sequence). CDR3 coding DNA: TGTGCCACCAGCAGGGGGGGGCAGGGGAAGGAGCAGTTCTTC. Translation gives CATSRGGQGKEQFF.

The V call is TRBV27, the J call TRBJ1-6; the match to TRBD1 covers 8 bases. This CDR3 spans 13 amino acids. Germline-derived CDR1 and CDR2 are MNHEY and SMNVEV (reference sequence). The trim removed 6 bases at V and 9 bases at J, leaving 4 bases unmatched. The DNA of the CDR3 is TGTGCCAGCAGCAGGGGGCTTGCTTCACCCCTCCACTTT. Translation: CASSRGLASPLHF.

The gene calls are TRBV4-3 and TRBJ1-2; 8 positions agree with TRBD1. V was pared by 2 bases and J by 0 bases, with 2 bases of the junction left unmatched. The germline V gene has CDR1 LGHNA and CDR2 YSLEER. The CDR3 consists of 15 residues. Here the CDR3 DNA reads TGCGCCAGCAGCCAATTGACAGGGGCTAACTATGGCTACACCTTC. Residues: CASSQLTGANYGYTF.